Below, 28 T cell receptor beta chains from the same sample are listed, as sequenced in a study of T-cell reconstitution after alpha-beta-depleted transplantation in children listed by TCRdb under 2016. Receptors were amplified or captured by PCR. The sequencing machine was an Illumina HiSeq 2500. To normalize quantification of the TCRbeta repertoire, the TCR libraries were built with molecular barcoding that relied on unique molecular identifiers. Using fastp at Q25 and MiXCR, TCRdb reprocessed the public reads and kept productive beta chains. Rows with one shared CDR3 protein collapse into an entry with the most common genes and DNA. This sample has 380,000 or so distinct CDR3 sequences in its table, and about 14% of those were observed once. The ten largest make up over 3.5% of the sample. The starting material was PBMCs, obtained from the stem cell graft. The receptors stem from a human donor who donated a stem cell graft to a child with Fanconi anemia.

This clonotype was seen more than once but under ten times. The V gene is TRBV5-1, the J gene TRBJ2-2; D is ambiguous. The CDR3 has 15 amino acids. Per the germline V gene, CDR1 is SGHRS and CDR2 is YFSETQ. The ends were cut back, 0 bases at V and 6 bases at J, with 12 bases in the middle. In DNA, the CDR3 is TGCGCCAGCAGCTTGGTTGAATCCCCAGCCGGGGAGCTGTTTTTT. It codes for CASSLVESPAGELFF.

The chain employs TRBV6-1 and TRBJ2-7, with 8 bases lining up with TRBD1. The V and J ends lost 8 bases and 3 bases, in that order; junction bases with no gene match: 12. CDR3 length equals 15 residues. Germline CDR1 is MNHNS and CDR2 is SASEGT. As DNA, the CDR3 is TGTGCCAGCGAACCCGGTCAGGGGGCTGGCTACGAGCAGTACTTC. It encodes CASEPGQGAGYEQYF.

This clonotype was detected ten times or more. The V gene is TRBV5-1, the J gene TRBJ2-3, with D possibly matching TRBD1 (5 bases). The CDR3 consists of 15 residues. CDR1 is SGHRS, CDR2 YFSETQ, per germline. Trimming took off 4 bases at V and 9 bases at J, with 21 bases between the two ends. The CDR3 DNA reads TGCGCCAGCAGCGCGGATGGGGCGCAGTCGCGCACGCAGTATTTT. As protein: CASSADGAQSRTQYF.

This clonotype was observed many times. The chain combines TRBV6-2 or TRBV6-3 with TRBJ2-6, with a possible D match to TRBD1 (6 bases). Trimming took 5 bases from V and 0 from J, leaving 23 bases between them. The CDR3 contains 20 residues. Germline-derived CDR1 and CDR2 are MNHEY and SVGEGT. The CDR3 bases are TGTGCCAGCAGTCTCCCTCGGGGCAGGGGCCTTGGCTCTGGGGCCAACGTCCTGACTTTC. The encoded protein is CASSLPRGRGLGSGANVLTF.

The V gene is TRBV7-2, the J gene TRBJ1-1; 8 bases line up with TRBD1. The CDR3 sequence is 16 residues long. CDR1 is SGHTA, CDR2 FQGNSA, per germline. V lost 5 bases to trimming and J lost 5 bases; unmatched junction nucleotides: 13. The CDR3 nucleotides read TGTGCCAGCAGCCAAAACAGGGGGACTGTGGGAACTGAAGCTTTCTTT. Amino acids: CASSQNRGTVGTEAFF.

This clonotype was counted a few times. The V and J genes are TRBV28 and TRBJ1-3, with a possible D match to TRBD1 (5 bases). The germline V and J ends were trimmed by 9 bases and 2 bases, with 17 bases remaining between them. The CDR3 length is 15 residues. Germline assignment: CDR1 MDHEN and CDR2 SYDVKM. CDR3 nucleotides: TGTGCCAGTTTAAGGCAAGGGGCGCCTGGAAACACCATATATTTT. Translation gives CASLRQGAPGNTIYF.

This clonotype was counted many times. The chain couples TRBV18 to TRBJ2-1; D gene unclear. The CDR3 contains 14 residues. Germline lookup yields CDR1 KGHSH and CDR2 LQKENI. V dropped 2 bases and J dropped 8 bases, with 13 bases sitting between them. This chain's CDR3 is CASSPGISADEQFF. DNA for the CDR3: TGTGCCAGCTCACCAGGGATCAGTGCTGATGAGCAGTTCTTC.

This clonotype was counted once. The chain joins TRBV20-1 to TRBJ2-1; no clear D gene. Trimming removed 1 base at V and 3 bases at J, with 10 bases between. CDR1 is DFQATT and CDR2 is SNEGSKA in the germline V gene (reference sequence). This CDR3 has 14 residues. CDR3 sequence: CSARVPAGYNEQFF. In DNA, the CDR3 is TGCAGTGCTAGAGTTCCGGCCGGCTACAATGAGCAGTTCTTC.

This chain joins TRBV2 and TRBJ2-3, with 13 bases matching TRBD2. With V trimmed by 6 bases and J by 6 bases, 6 bases remained unmatched. CDR1 and CDR2 (germline): SNHLY, FYNNEI. CDR3 length equals 15 residues. The CDR3 spells CASSTSGGELDTQYF. CDR3 coding DNA: TGTGCCAGCAGCACTAGCGGGGGGGAATTGGATACGCAGTATTTT. The full variable domain, in which reference TRBV2 and TRBJ2-3 provide the parts outside the CDR3, is EPEVTQTPSHQVTQMGQEVILRCVPISNHLYFYWYRQILGQKVEFLVSFYNNEISEKSEIFDDQFSVERPDGSNFTLKIRSTKLEDSAMYFCASSTSGGELDTQYFGPGTRLTVL.

The chain couples TRBV10-3 to TRBJ2-5; D uncertain. Germline CDR1 and CDR2: ENHRY and SYGVKD. The CDR3 is made up of 13 amino acids. Trimming took off 3 bases at V and 5 bases at J, with 10 bases between the two ends. The CDR3 sequence is CAISDVLGETQYF. Here the CDR3 DNA reads TGTGCCATCAGTGATGTTCTTGGGGAGACCCAGTACTTC.

The chain carries TRBV12-3 or TRBV12-4 and TRBJ1-5; TRBD1 might be the D (6 bases). The V end lost 6 bases, the J end lost 3 bases, and 9 bases lay between the germline ends. This CDR3 is 13 amino acids long. The CDR3 here is CASRTGSNQPQHF. The CDR3 nucleotides read TGTGCCAGCAGGACAGGTTCCAATCAGCCCCAGCATTTT.

This clonotype was seen ten or more times. J is TRBJ2-1 and V is TRBV7-9; TRBD1 or TRBD2 may be the D gene (5 bases each). Germline assignment: CDR1 SEHNR and CDR2 FQNEAQ (reference sequence). The CDR3 is 14 amino acids. With 5 bases removed from V and 3 bases from J, the gap between germline ends came to 11 bases. CDR3 loop: CASSHRDGYNEQFF. CDR3 nucleotide sequence: TGTGCCAGCAGCCACCGGGACGGCTACAATGAGCAGTTCTTC.

This clonotype was recorded at least ten times. The chain has TRBV5-1 and TRBJ2-5, with 8 bases identical to TRBD2. Germline V CDR1 and CDR2: SGHRS, YFSETQ. V trimming: 2 bases; J trimming: 7 bases; junction bases outside the gene matches: 10. The CDR3 covers 15 residues. The CDR3 DNA is TGCGCCAGCAGCTTCCAACCGGGACTAGAGGGGACCCAGTACTTC. Residues: CASSFQPGLEGTQYF.

V is TRBV4-3 and J is TRBJ2-2, with 8 bases identical to TRBD1. Unmatched junction bases numbered 6, after V lost 3 bases and J lost 6 bases. There are 15 residues in the CDR3. The germline CDR1 and CDR2 sequences are LGHNA and YSLEER. The CDR3 nucleotides are TGCGCCAGCAGCCAGAGCAGGGGGCGGGCCGGGGAGCTGTTTTTT. It translates to CASSQSRGRAGELFF.

This clonotype has at least ten counts. Written as DNA, the CDR3 is TGTGCCATCAGTGGTTCTCTAGCTCCGTTAATCACCGGGGAGCTGTTTTTT. Translating it yields CAISGSLAPLITGELFF. The V call is TRBV10-3, the J call TRBJ2-2, with D perhaps matching TRBD2 (5 bases). This CDR3 has 17 residues. Trimming took off 4 bases at V and 4 bases at J, with 19 bases between the two ends. CDR1 is ENHRY, CDR2 SYGVKD, per germline.

Only a few counts were recorded for this clonotype. V is TRBV6-1 and J is TRBJ1-6, with D unresolved. This CDR3 contains 15 residues. V gave up 7 bases and J gave up 8 bases, with 18 bases separating them. Germline lookup yields CDR1 MNHNS and CDR2 SASEGT. CDR3 loop: CASIGRSTGHSPLHF. As DNA, the CDR3 is TGTGCCAGCATTGGGAGGTCCACGGGCCATTCACCCCTCCACTTT.

At least ten counts were recorded for this clonotype. The V and J genes are TRBV4-3 and TRBJ2-3; D ambiguous. Germline V gene data show CDR1 as LGHNA and CDR2 as YSLEER. The CDR3 extends over 14 amino acids. V dropped 1 base and J dropped 5 bases, with 10 bases sitting between them. The CDR3 is CASSQVVVEDTQYF. CDR3 bases: TGCGCCAGCAGCCAAGTTGTGGTGGAAGATACGCAGTATTTT.

The chain employs TRBV5-1 and TRBJ2-1; D might be TRBD2 (6 bases). The CDR3 sequence is 15 residues long. CDR1 is SGHRS and CDR2 is YFSETQ in the germline V gene. V was cut by 2 bases and J by 4 bases, with 13 bases left in between. The CDR3 reads CASSFNGRDYNEQFF. CDR3 sequence (DNA): TGCGCCAGCAGCTTTAACGGGAGAGATTACAATGAGCAGTTCTTC.

The chain uses TRBV3-1 and TRBJ2-6; tentatively, D is TRBD2 (5 bases). Germline lookup yields CDR1 LGHDT and CDR2 YNNKEL (reference sequence). The V gene lost 3 bases and the J gene lost 0 bases, with 6 bases spanning the gap. The CDR3 extends over 15 amino acids. The DNA for the CDR3 is TGTGCCAGCAGCCAGGGGAGCTCTGGGGCCAACGTCCTGACTTTC. Translated: CASSQGSSGANVLTF.

The V call is TRBV12-3 or TRBV12-4, the J call TRBJ1-5, with a weak D call TRBD1 (5 bases). Trimming stripped 5 bases from V and 5 bases from J, with 16 bases between. The CDR3 extends over 15 amino acids. The CDR3 region is CASSPWGKGYQPQHF. The CDR3 DNA is TGTGCCAGCAGTCCCTGGGGGAAGGGTTATCAGCCCCAGCATTTT.

This clonotype was counted a few times. The rearrangement joins TRBV12-3 or TRBV12-4 to TRBJ1-2; the match to TRBD1 covers 8 bases. CDR3 length: 15 amino acids. V dropped 3 bases and J dropped 8; count of bases not matched to a gene: 11. The CDR3 loop reads CASSLGGRTGRGYTF. DNA for the CDR3: TGTGCCAGCAGTTTGGGGGGGCGGACAGGGCGAGGCTACACCTTC.

V is TRBV15 and J is TRBJ1-2; no definite D call. This CDR3 region has 14 residues. V was clipped by 0 bases and J by 7 bases, with 12 bases between them. Germline loops: CDR1 LNHNV, CDR2 YYDKDF (reference sequence). In nucleotides, the CDR3 is TGTGCCACCAGCAGAGATCTGGGTGATAGTGGCTACACCTTC. Protein: CATSRDLGDSGYTF.

This clonotype has at least ten counts. The genes are TRBV18 and TRBJ2-7; perhaps TRBD1 as D (5 bases). Trimming cost V 5 bases and J 6 bases, with 14 bases left between them. Germline V CDR1 and CDR2: KGHSH, LQKENI. The CDR3 spans 13 residues. As DNA, the CDR3 is TGTGCCAGCTCAGCGCAAGACAGAGGCGAGCAGTACGTC. Protein sequence: CASSAQDRGEQYV.

This clonotype has a single count. The chain carries TRBV4-1 and TRBJ2-1; D not resolved. Germline CDR1 MGHRA, CDR2 YSYEKL. The CDR3 covers 15 residues. The ends were cut back, 0 bases at V and 6 bases at J, with 12 bases in the middle. CDR3: CASSQDRKGGNEQFF. CDR3 nucleotide sequence: TGCGCCAGCAGCCAAGACCGGAAGGGCGGCAATGAGCAGTTCTTC.

The rearrangement uses TRBV9 and TRBJ2-7; D possibly corresponds to TRBD2 (5 bases). The V gene lost 0 bases and the J gene lost 3 bases, with 13 bases spanning the gap. The germline V gene encodes CDR1 SGDLS and CDR2 YYNGEE. This CDR3 is built from 15 residues. The CDR3 DNA follows: TGTGCCAGCAGCGTAGCTGAGGGAGAAGTCTACGAGCAGTACTTC. Translating it yields CASSVAEGEVYEQYF.

V gene TRBV10-3 combines with J gene TRBJ2-3; no reliable D call. The V gene's germline CDR1 is ENHRY and CDR2 SYGVKD. The V end lost 10 bases, the J end lost 1 base, and 12 bases lay between the germline ends. The CDR3 is 13 amino acids. CDR3 sequence reads: CATGLRGTDTQYF. The DNA for the CDR3 is TGTGCCACCGGGTTAAGGGGCACAGATACGCAGTATTTT.

This clonotype was found many times. The rearrangement links TRBV29-1 to TRBJ2-5, with D tentatively TRBD2 (5 bases). The CDR3 covers 14 residues. Germline loops: CDR1 SQVTM, CDR2 ANQGSEA. Trimming pared 3 bases from V and 4 bases from J, leaving 15 bases between. CDR3 nucleotides: TGCAGCGTTGAGGATTCTAGCTTGGGAGAGACCCAGTACTTC. Translation: CSVEDSSLGETQYF.

At least ten counts were recorded for this clonotype. The chain has TRBV5-1 and TRBJ2-4; D is unclear. CDR3 length: 15 residues. CDR1 is SGHRS and CDR2 is YFSETQ in the germline V gene. V dropped 0 bases and J dropped 7 bases, with 14 bases sitting between them. The CDR3 loop reads CASSLASIAGNIQYF. The DNA for the CDR3 is TGCGCCAGCAGCTTGGCCAGTATAGCCGGGAACATTCAGTACTTC.